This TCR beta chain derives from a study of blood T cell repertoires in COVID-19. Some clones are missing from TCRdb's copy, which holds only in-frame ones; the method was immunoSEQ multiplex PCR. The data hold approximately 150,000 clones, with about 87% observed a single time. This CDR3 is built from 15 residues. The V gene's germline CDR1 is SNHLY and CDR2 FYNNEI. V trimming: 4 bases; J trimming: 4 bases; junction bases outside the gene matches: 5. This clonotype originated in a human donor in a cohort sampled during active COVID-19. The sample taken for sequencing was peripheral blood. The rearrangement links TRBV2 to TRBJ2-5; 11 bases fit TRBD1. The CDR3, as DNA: TGTGCCAGCAGTGGGAGGACAGGGGGCGGAGAGACCCAGTACTTC. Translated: CASSGRTGGGETQYF.